The clone carrying this T cell receptor (delta chain) was observed a handful of times. The antigen is undetermined. A much larger clonotype is one base distant, so this may be a read error. TCRdb made new clone calls on the multiplex PCR reads using CATT. The table lists 70,000 to 95,000 delta-chain clones, 1.4% of them singletons, with 8.5% to 10% in the top ten. This sample is part of a study of γδ T cells in repeated Plasmodium falciparum infection. Whole-study context: Donors had four controlled P. falciparum NF54 infections over roughly 600 days. Sampling occurred at baseline, pre-infection for selected infections, and 21 days post-infection. Study-wide results and limits: Vgamma9/Vdelta2+ repertoires stayed stably polyclonal over time and infection. Malian children's Vdelta2-negative repertoires appeared more expanded and less diverse than Australians'.

Gammadelta T cells were flow-sorted from PBMC into Vgamma9/Vdelta2+ and Vdelta2-negative populations for bulk analysis. V was clipped by 2 bases and J by 0 bases; unmatched bases: 5. CDR3 length: 16 amino acids. Germline CDR1 GEAIGNYY, CDR2 EKD. This chain joins TRDV2 and TRDJ1; TRDD3 matches at 10 bases. The J gene comes from matching the DNA to germline here; TCRdb lacks it. The receptor's source is a pool of human donors (malaria-infected and uninfected, not separated). Sequences were obtained from gamma-delta T cells from blood. CDR3 amino acids: CACDRLGDMDTDKLIF. The CDR3 nucleotides are TGTGCCTGTGACAGGCTGGGGGATATGGACACCGATAAACTCATCTTT.